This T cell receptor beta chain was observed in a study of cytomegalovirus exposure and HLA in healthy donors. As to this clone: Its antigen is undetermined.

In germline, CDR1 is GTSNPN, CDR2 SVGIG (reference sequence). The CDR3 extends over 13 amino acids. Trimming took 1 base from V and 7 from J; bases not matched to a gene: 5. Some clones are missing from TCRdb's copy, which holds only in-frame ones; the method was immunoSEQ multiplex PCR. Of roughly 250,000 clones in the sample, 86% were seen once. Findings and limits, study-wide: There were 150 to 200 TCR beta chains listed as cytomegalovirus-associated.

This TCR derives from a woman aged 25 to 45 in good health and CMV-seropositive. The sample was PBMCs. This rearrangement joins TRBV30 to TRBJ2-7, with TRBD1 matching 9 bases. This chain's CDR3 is CAWSAQGAGEQYF. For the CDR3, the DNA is TGTGCCTGGAGTGCACAGGGGGCGGGTGAGCAGTACTTC.